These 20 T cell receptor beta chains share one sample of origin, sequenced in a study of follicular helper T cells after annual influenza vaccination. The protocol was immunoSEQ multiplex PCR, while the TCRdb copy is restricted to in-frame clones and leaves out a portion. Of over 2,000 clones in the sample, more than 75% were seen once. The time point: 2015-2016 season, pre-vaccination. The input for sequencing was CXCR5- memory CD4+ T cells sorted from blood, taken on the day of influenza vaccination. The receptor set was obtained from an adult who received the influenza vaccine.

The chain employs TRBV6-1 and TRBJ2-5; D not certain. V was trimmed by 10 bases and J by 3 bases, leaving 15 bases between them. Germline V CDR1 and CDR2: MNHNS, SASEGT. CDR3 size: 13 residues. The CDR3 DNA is TGTGCCACACCGGGTAGCCCTAAAGAGACCCAGTACTTC. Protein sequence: CATPGSPKETQYF.

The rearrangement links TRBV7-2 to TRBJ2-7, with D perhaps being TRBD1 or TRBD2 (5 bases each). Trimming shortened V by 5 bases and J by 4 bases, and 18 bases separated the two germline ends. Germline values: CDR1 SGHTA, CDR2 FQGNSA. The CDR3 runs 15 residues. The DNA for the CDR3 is TGTGCCAGCAGCCCCGGGACCGCGCTTTGGTACGAGCAGTACTTC. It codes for CASSPGTALWYEQYF.

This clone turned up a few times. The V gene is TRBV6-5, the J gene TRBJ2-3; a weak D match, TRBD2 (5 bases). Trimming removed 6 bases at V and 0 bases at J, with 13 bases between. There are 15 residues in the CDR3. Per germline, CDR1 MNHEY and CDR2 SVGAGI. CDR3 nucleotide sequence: TGTGCCAGCAGGCGTTCCCTAGCTAGCACAGATACGCAGTATTTT. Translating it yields CASRRSLASTDTQYF.

CDR3 nucleotide sequence: TGTGCCAGCAGTGAAGATGGAACCGGGGCGGGCTCGGAGACCCAGTACTTC. The encoded protein is CASSEDGTGAGSETQYF. This chain uses TRBV6-1 with TRBJ2-5, with D tentatively TRBD1 or TRBD2 (5 bases each). Germline V gene sequence: CDR1 MNHNS, CDR2 SASEGT. V gave up 1 base and J gave up 5 bases, with 20 bases separating them. The CDR3 extends over 17 amino acids.

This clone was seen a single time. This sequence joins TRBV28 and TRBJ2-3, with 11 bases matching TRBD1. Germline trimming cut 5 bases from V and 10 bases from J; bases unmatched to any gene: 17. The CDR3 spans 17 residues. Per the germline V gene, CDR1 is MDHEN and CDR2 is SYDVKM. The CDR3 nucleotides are TGTGCCAGCAGTGGACAGGGGGCGGATACTACCTTAGGGGCGCAGTATTTT. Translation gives CASSGQGADTTLGAQYF.

CDR3 nucleotides: TGTGCCAGCAGTTATTCGGGGGCCAGACCTTCCTACGAGCAGTACTTC. Encoded protein: CASSYSGARPSYEQYF. The chain is built from TRBV6-5 and TRBJ2-7; D tentatively reads TRBD1 or TRBD2 (6 bases each). This CDR3 is built from 16 residues. Germline lookup yields CDR1 MNHEY and CDR2 SVGAGI. V was shortened by 3 bases and J by 1 base, with 16 bases between the two germline ends.

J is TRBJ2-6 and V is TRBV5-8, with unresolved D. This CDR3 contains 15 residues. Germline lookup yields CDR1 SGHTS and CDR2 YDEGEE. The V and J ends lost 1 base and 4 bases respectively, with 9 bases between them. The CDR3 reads CASSLMAPGANVLTF. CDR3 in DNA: TGTGCCAGCAGCTTGATGGCGCCGGGGGCCAACGTCCTGACTTTC.

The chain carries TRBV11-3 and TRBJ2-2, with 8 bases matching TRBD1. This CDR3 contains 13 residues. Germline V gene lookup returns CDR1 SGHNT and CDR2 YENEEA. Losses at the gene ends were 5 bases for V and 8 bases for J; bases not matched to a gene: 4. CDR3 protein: CASSKDRAGELFF. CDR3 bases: TGTGCCAGCAGCAAGGACAGGGCTGGGGAGCTGTTTTTT.

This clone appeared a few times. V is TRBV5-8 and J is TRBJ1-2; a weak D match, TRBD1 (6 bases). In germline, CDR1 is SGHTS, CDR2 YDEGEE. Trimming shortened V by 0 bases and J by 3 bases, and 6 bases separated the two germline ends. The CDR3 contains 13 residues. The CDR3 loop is CASSLEGDYGYTF. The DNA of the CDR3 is TGTGCCAGCAGCTTGGAGGGGGACTATGGCTACACCTTC.

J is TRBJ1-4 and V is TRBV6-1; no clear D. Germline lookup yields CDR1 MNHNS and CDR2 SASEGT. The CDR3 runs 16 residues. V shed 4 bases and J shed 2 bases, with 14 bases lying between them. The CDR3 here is CASSANPVATNEKLFF. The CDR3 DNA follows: TGTGCCAGCAGTGCCAATCCGGTCGCCACTAATGAAAAACTGTTTTTT.

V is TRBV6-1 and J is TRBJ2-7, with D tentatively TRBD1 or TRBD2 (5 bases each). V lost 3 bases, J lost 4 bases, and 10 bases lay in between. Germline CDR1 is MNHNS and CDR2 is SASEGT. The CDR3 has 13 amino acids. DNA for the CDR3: TGTGCCAGCAGTGACCAGGGACCTTACGAGCAGTACTTC. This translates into CASSDQGPYEQYF.

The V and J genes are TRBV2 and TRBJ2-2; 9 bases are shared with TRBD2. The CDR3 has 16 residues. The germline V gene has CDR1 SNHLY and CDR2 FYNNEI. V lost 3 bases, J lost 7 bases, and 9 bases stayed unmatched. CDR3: CASSERGGTPRGELFF. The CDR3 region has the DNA TGTGCCAGCAGTGAGCGGGGGGGGACTCCTCGCGGGGAGCTGTTTTTT.

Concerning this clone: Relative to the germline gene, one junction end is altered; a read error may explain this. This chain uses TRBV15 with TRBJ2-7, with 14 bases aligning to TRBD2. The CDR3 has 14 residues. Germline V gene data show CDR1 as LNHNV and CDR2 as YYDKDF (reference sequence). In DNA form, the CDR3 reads TGTGCCACCAGCAGGGGACTAGCGGGAGAGTACATAACCTTC. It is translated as CATSRGLAGEYITF.

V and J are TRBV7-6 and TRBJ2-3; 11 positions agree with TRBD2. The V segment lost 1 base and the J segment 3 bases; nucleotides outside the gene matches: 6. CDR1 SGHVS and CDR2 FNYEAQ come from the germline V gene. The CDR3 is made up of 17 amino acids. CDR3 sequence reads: CASSLGSSGGSTDTQYF. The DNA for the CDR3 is TGTGCCAGCAGCTTAGGATCTAGCGGGGGGTCAACAGATACGCAGTATTTT.

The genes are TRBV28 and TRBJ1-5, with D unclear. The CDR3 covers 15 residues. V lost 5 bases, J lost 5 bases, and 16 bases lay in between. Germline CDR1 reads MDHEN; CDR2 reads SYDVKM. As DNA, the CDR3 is TGTGCCAGCAGTATTCGCCCTGATACGGATCAGCCCCAGCATTTT. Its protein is CASSIRPDTDQPQHF. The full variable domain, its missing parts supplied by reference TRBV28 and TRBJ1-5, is DVKVTQSSRYLVKRTGEKVFLECVQDMDHENMFWYRQDPGLGLRLIYFSYDVKMKEKGDIPEGYSVSREKKERFSLILESASTNQTSMYLCASSIRPDTDQPQHFGDGTRLSIL.

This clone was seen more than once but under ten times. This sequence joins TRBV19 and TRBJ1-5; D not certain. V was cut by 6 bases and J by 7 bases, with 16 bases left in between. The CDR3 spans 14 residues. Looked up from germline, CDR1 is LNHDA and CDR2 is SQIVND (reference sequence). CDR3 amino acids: CASSLGTSTQPQHF. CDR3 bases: TGTGCCAGTAGCCTAGGTACAAGCACGCAGCCCCAGCATTTT. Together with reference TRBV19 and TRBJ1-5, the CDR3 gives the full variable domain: DGGITQSPKYLFRKEGQNVTLSCEQNLNHDAMYWYRQDPGQGLRLIYYSQIVNDFQKGDIAEGYSVSREKKESFPLTVTSAQKNPTAFYLCASSLGTSTQPQHFGDGTRLSIL.

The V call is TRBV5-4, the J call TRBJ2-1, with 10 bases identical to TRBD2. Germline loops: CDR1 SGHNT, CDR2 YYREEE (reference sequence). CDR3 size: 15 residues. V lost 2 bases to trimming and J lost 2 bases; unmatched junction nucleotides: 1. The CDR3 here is CASSLSGRAYNEQFF. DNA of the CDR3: TGTGCCAGCAGCTTAAGCGGGAGGGCCTACAATGAGCAGTTCTTC.

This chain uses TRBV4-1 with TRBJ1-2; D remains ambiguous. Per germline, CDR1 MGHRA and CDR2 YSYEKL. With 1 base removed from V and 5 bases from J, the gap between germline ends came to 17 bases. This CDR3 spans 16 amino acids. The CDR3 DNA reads TGCGCCAGCAGCCAAGGCCAGACTATCTTCGGTTATGGCTACACCTTC. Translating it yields CASSQGQTIFGYGYTF.

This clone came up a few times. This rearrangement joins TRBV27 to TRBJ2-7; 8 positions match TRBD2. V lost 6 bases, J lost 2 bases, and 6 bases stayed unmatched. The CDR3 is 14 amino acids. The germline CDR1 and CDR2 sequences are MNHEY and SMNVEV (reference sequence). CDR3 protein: CASRPGLGTYEQYF. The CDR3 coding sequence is TGTGCCAGCAGGCCGGGACTAGGAACCTACGAGCAGTACTTC.

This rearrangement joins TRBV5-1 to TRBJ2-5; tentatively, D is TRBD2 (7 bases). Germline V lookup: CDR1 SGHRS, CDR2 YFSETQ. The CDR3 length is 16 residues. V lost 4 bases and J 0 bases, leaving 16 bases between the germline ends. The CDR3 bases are TGCGCCAGCAGCCCCCCGGGGGGCAGAAACCAAGAGACCCAGTACTTC. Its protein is CASSPPGGRNQETQYF.